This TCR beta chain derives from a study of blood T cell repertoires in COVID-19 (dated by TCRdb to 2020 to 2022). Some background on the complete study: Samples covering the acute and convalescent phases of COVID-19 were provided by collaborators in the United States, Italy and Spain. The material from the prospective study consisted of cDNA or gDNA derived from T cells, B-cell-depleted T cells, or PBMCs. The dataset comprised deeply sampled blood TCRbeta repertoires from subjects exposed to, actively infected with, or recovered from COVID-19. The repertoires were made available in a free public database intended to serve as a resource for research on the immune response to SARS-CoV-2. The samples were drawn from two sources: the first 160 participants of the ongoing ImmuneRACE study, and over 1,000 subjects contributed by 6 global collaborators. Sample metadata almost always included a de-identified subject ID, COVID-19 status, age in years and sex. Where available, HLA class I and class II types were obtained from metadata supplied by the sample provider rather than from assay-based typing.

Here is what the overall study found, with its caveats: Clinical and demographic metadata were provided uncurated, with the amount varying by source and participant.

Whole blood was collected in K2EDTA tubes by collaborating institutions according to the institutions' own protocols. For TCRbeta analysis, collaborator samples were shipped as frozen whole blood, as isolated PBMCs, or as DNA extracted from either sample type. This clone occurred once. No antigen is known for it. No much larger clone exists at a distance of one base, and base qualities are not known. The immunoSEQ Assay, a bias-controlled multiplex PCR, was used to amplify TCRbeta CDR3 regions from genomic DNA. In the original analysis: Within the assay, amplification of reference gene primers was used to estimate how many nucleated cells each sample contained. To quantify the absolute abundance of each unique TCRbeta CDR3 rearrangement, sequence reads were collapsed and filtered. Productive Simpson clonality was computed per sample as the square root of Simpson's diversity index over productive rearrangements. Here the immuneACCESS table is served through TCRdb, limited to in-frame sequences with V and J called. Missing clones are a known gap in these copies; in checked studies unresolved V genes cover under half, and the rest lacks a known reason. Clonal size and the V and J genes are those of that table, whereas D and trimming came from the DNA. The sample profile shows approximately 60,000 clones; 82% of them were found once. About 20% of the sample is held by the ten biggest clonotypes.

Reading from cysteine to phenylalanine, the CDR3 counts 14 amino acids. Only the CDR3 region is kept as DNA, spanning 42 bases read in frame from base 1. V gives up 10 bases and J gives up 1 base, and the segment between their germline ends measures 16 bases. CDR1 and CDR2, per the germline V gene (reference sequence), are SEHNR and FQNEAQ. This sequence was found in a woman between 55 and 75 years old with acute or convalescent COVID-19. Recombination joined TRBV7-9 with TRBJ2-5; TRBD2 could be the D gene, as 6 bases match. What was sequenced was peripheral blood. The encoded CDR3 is CAIQLSSGQETQYF. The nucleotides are TGTGCCATCCAGCTTAGTAGCGGCCAAGAGACCCAGTACTTC.